These 25 T cell receptor beta chains were sequenced from one sample in a study of T cell repertoires in cytomegalovirus infection. These receptors' targets are unknown. MiXCR was run by TCRdb on the reads, yielding one entry per CDR3 protein. There are hundreds of thousands of distinct CDR3 sequences in the sample; 30% to 35% occur only once, and over 15% lies in the top ten. The sample was cultured PBMCs, taken from culture after CMV antigen stimulation. The source is a human donor in good health (CMV status not recorded). Some clones in this sample may be carry-over from other donors' samples.

The sample holds a few counts of this clonotype. The chain recombines TRBV7-6 with TRBJ2-3, with 8 bases fitting TRBD2. V shed 5 bases, J shed 4 bases, and the junction held 8 bases outside the gene matches. Per germline, CDR1 SGHVS and CDR2 FNYEAQ. The CDR3 has 15 residues. The CDR3 protein is CASSTPGLVSDTQYF. The CDR3 nucleotides are TGTGCCAGCAGCACACCGGGACTAGTCTCAGATACGCAGTATTTT.

This clonotype was counted only a few times. The chain carries TRBV11-2 and TRBJ2-7; 9 nucleotides line up with TRBD1. The CDR3 covers 15 residues. The ends lost 0 bases at V and 4 bases at J; junction bases unmatched: 4. Germline V CDR1 and CDR2: SGHAT, FQNNGV. The CDR3 sequence: CASSLEGTGIYEQYF. CDR3 DNA: TGTGCCAGCAGCTTAGAAGGGACAGGGATATACGAGCAGTACTTC.

This clonotype was seen many times. V is TRBV7-2 and J is TRBJ2-3; unclear D gene. V dropped 1 base and J dropped 1 base, with 9 bases sitting between them. Germline CDR1 SGHTA, CDR2 FQGNSA. The CDR3 is 15 residues long. The CDR3 coding sequence is TGTGCCAGCAGCTTAGTCCCTAAACGCACAGATACGCAGTATTTT. This encodes CASSLVPKRTDTQYF.

This chain joins TRBV7-8 and TRBJ1-5; TRBD1 aligns across 7 bases. The trim removed 5 bases at V and 5 bases at J, leaving 6 bases unmatched. Per germline, CDR1 SGHVS and CDR2 FQNEAQ. CDR3 length: 14 amino acids. The CDR3 region is CASSPRQGDQPQHF. The CDR3 DNA reads as TGTGCCAGCAGCCCGAGGCAGGGGGATCAGCCCCAGCATTTT.

CDR3 amino acids: CASSAQQGGTEAFF. The CDR3 coding sequence is TGTGCCAGCAGCGCCCAACAGGGGGGCACTGAAGCTTTCTTT. The gene calls are TRBV7-9 and TRBJ1-1; TRBD1 aligns across 8 bases. CDR1 and CDR2 (germline): SEHNR, FQNEAQ (reference sequence). Losses at the gene ends were 5 bases for V and 4 bases for J; bases not matched to a gene: 6. The CDR3 is made up of 14 amino acids.

This clonotype showed up just a few times. The gene calls are TRBV5-1 and TRBJ2-7; the D gene is possibly TRBD1 (6 bases). Germline V CDR1 and CDR2: SGHRS, YFSETQ. The CDR3 covers 14 residues. V was clipped by 0 bases and J by 2 bases, with 9 bases between them. As DNA, the CDR3 is TGCGCCAGCAGCTTGGAGCCAGGGGCCTACGAGCAGTACTTC. The encoded protein is CASSLEPGAYEQYF. The entire variable domain, with the rest obtained from reference TRBV5-1 and TRBJ2-7, is as follows: KAGVTQTPRYLIKTRGQQVTLSCSPISGHRSVSWYQQTPGQGLQFLFEYFSETQRNKGNFPGRFSGRQFSNSRSEMNVSTLELGDSALYLCASSLEPGAYEQYFGPGTRLTVT.

This clonotype was counted ten times or more. The chain has TRBV7-2 and TRBJ2-1; 9 bases align to TRBD2. From germline, CDR1 is SGHTA and CDR2 FQGNSA. The V gene end was trimmed by 5 bases and the J gene end by 7 bases; junction bases not matched to a gene: 6. The CDR3 has 14 amino acids. The CDR3 loop reads CASSPGLARNEQFF. The CDR3 nucleotides read TGTGCCAGCAGCCCTGGACTAGCGCGGAATGAGCAGTTCTTC.

V is TRBV6-2 or TRBV6-3 and J is TRBJ1-5, with D unclear. CDR1 MNHEY and CDR2 SVGEGT come from the germline V gene. V gave up 0 bases and J gave up 7 bases, with 22 bases separating them. CDR3 length equals 18 residues. The DNA for the CDR3 is TGTGCCAGCAGTTACTCCAAGGACCTTTCATTTCTTTACCAGCCCCAGCATTTT. Translating it yields CASSYSKDLSFLYQPQHF.

The chain links TRBV20-1 to TRBJ1-1, with a weak D call TRBD1 (5 bases). V was clipped by 2 bases and J by 4 bases, with 5 bases between them. Germline CDR1 DFQATT, CDR2 SNEGSKA (reference sequence). The CDR3 consists of 11 residues. The CDR3, as DNA: TGCAGTGCTAGACAGGGCACTGAAGCTTTCTTT. Encoded protein: CSARQGTEAFF.

This clonotype was seen a few times. This sequence joins TRBV5-1 and TRBJ1-4, with no clear D. The CDR3 spans 13 residues. V shed 4 bases and J shed 8 bases, with 12 bases lying between them. Germline V gene data show CDR1 as SGHRS and CDR2 as YFSETQ. The CDR3 is CASSPELGEKLFF. The DNA of the CDR3 is TGCGCCAGCAGCCCCGAACTAGGAGAAAAACTGTTTTTT.

This clonotype was detected a few times. This chain's CDR3 is CASSQLGGVNSPLHF. CDR3 nucleotides: TGCGCCAGCAGCCAATTGGGAGGGGTCAATTCACCCCTCCACTTT. This chain links TRBV4-1 with TRBJ1-6; a weak D match, TRBD1 (5 bases). The V gene's germline CDR1 is MGHRA and CDR2 YSYEKL. V was trimmed by 2 bases and J by 7 bases, leaving 12 bases between them. The CDR3 sequence is 15 residues long.

V and J are TRBV2 and TRBJ1-1; 8 bases are shared with TRBD1. Germline V gives CDR1 SNHLY, CDR2 FYNNEI. The CDR3 runs to 12 residues. Trimming cost V 5 bases and J 7 bases; bases outside gene matches: 3. The CDR3 DNA is TGTGCCAGCAGTATCGGACAGGGTGAAGCTTTCTTT. This gives the protein CASSIGQGEAFF.

The chain joins TRBV10-3 to TRBJ1-1, with TRBD1 identical over 9 bases. CDR3 length: 13 amino acids. The ends lost 9 bases at V and 8 bases at J; junction bases unmatched: 10. CDR1 and CDR2 (germline): ENHRY, SYGVKD. This CDR3 is CAIAGTGYTEAFF. Written as DNA, the CDR3 is TGTGCCATTGCCGGGACAGGGTATACAGAAGCTTTCTTT.

This clonotype appeared a few times. The V and J genes are TRBV7-6 and TRBJ1-4; D gene unclear. The CDR3 is 13 residues long. V dropped 0 bases and J dropped 8 bases, with 7 bases sitting between them. Germline V gives CDR1 SGHVS, CDR2 FNYEAQ. The CDR3 DNA sequence: TGTGCCAGCAGCTTAGCGGCAACAGAAAAACTGTTTTTT. Translation gives CASSLAATEKLFF.

This clonotype came up a few times. The J gene is TRBJ2-5, the V gene TRBV11-2; a possible D gene is TRBD2 (5 bases). V lost 2 bases to trimming and J lost 5 bases, with 15 bases between them. Per the germline V gene, CDR1 is SGHAT and CDR2 is FQNNGV. The CDR3 extends over 15 amino acids. As DNA, the CDR3 is TGTGCCAGCAGCTTAAATCTAGAGGGTTGGGAGACCCAGTACTTC. It is translated as CASSLNLEGWETQYF.

There are many counts of this clonotype. The chain combines TRBV12-3 or TRBV12-4 with TRBJ1-2; D remains ambiguous. CDR3 size: 12 residues. The V gene lost 6 bases and the J gene lost 5 bases, with 10 bases spanning the gap. In DNA, the CDR3 is TGTGCCAGCAGCCCGTTGGGGTATGGCTACACCTTC. This codes for CASSPLGYGYTF.

This clonotype was detected a few times. This rearrangement joins TRBV4-2 to TRBJ1-3; D is possibly TRBD1 (5 bases). Germline V gene lookup returns CDR1 LGHNA and CDR2 YNFKEQ. Between the trimmed V and J ends, which lost 0 bases and 4 bases, there was a span of 16 bases. The CDR3 is 17 residues long. The CDR3: CASSQEGGGGRGNTIYF. CDR3 bases: TGTGCCAGCAGCCAAGAGGGTGGGGGGGGACGAGGAAACACCATATATTTT.

This clonotype was seen a handful of times. V usage is TRBV2 and J usage is TRBJ2-1, with D possibly being TRBD1 or TRBD2 (6 bases each). The germline CDR1 and CDR2 sequences are SNHLY and FYNNEI. This CDR3 has 16 amino acids. The V end was cut by 1 base, the J end by 4 bases, with 14 bases between. CDR3: CASSEEGGNSYNEQFF. The DNA of the CDR3 is TGTGCCAGCAGTGAAGAAGGGGGGAATTCGTACAATGAGCAGTTCTTC.

This clonotype has a handful of counts. The chain employs TRBV6-5 and TRBJ1-6, with a possible D match to TRBD1 (6 bases). Trimming cost V 3 bases and J 3 bases, with 9 bases left between them. The CDR3 length is 15 residues. Germline-derived CDR1 and CDR2 are MNHEY and SVGAGI. The CDR3: CASSYSRGYNSPLHF. The CDR3, as DNA: TGTGCCAGCAGTTATTCCAGGGGCTATAATTCACCCCTCCACTTT.

The J gene is TRBJ2-5, the V gene TRBV7-8, with 9 bases fitting TRBD1. Unmatched junction bases numbered 8, after V lost 4 bases and J lost 5 bases. Germline CDR1 SGHVS, CDR2 FQNEAQ. The CDR3 consists of 15 residues. In DNA, the CDR3 is TGTGCCAGCAGCTCCCGGGACAGGGATAGGGAGACCCAGTACTTC. Amino acid sequence: CASSSRDRDRETQYF. The full variable domain, its missing parts supplied by reference TRBV7-8 and TRBJ2-5, is GAGVSQSPRYKVAKRGQDVALRCDPISGHVSLFWYQQALGQGPEFLTYFQNEAQLDKSGLPSDRFFAERPEGSVSTLKIQRTQQEDSAVYLCASSSRDRDRETQYFGPGTRLLVL.

In its sample, this clonotype was seen a few times. The rearrangement uses TRBV19 and TRBJ1-1, with D unresolved. CDR1 LNHDA and CDR2 SQIVND come from the germline V gene (reference sequence). CDR3 size: 16 residues. Trimming cost V 9 bases and J 1 base, with 21 bases left between them. CDR3 in amino acids: CASYHLSPPQNTEAFF. The CDR3 region has the DNA TGTGCCAGCTACCACCTTTCCCCCCCACAGAACACTGAAGCTTTCTTT.

In its sample, this clonotype was seen a few times. The chain joins TRBV11-2 to TRBJ2-7; 7 nucleotides line up with TRBD1. CDR1 and CDR2 (germline): SGHAT, FQNNGV. Losses at the gene ends were 5 bases for V and 6 bases for J; bases not matched to a gene: 10. This CDR3 region has 14 residues. The CDR3 reads CASSPGEGGPEQYF. In DNA, the CDR3 is TGTGCCAGCAGCCCCGGTGAAGGGGGCCCCGAGCAGTACTTC.

In nucleotides, the CDR3 is TGCAGTGCTCGGGACACCGGGGGCGGGATCTACAATGAGCAGTTCTTC. The encoded protein is CSARDTGGGIYNEQFF. The chain couples TRBV20-1 to TRBJ2-1; possibly TRBD1 or TRBD2 for D (6 bases each). The germline V gene has CDR1 DFQATT and CDR2 SNEGSKA (reference sequence). CDR3 length: 16 amino acids. V dropped 5 bases and J dropped 3 bases, with 20 bases sitting between them.

The genes are TRBV7-8 and TRBJ2-7, with D perhaps TRBD2 (6 bases). Germline V gene sequence: CDR1 SGHVS, CDR2 FQNEAQ. V dropped 1 base and J dropped 3 bases, with 13 bases sitting between them. This CDR3 is built from 15 residues. In DNA, the CDR3 is TGTGCCAGCAGCTTAGATGGAGCGGGTGACTACGAGCAGTACTTC. This gives the protein CASSLDGAGDYEQYF.

The CDR3: CASSSRESYEQYF. In DNA form, the CDR3 reads TGTGCCAGCAGCTCTCGGGAGTCCTACGAGCAGTACTTC. This chain joins TRBV7-1 and TRBJ2-7; the D gene is possibly TRBD2 (6 bases). TRBV7-1 is an open reading frame, and its role is uncertain. V lost 3 bases and J lost 1, with 7 bases in between. The CDR3 runs to 13 residues.